The clone carrying this TCR beta chain was observed a handful of times. Antigen unknown. Synthesis of cDNA used 5'RACE (with 10-nucleotide random UMIs). One entry per CDR3 protein results from TCRdb running MiXCR on the 5' RACE reads. The repertoire consists of about 49,000 distinct CDR3 sequences, with less than 15% occurring once and the leading ten covering roughly 4.3%. These data belong to a study of neurological immune-mediated disorders. Time point here: longitudinal time-point 2. Unsorted libraries were generated from 2 million PBMCs. These cells had been stored in RNAlater at -80 C. Study observations and caveats: Healthy controls had more TCR clonal expansion than multiple sclerosis, which showed the least, whereas HTLV-1-associated myelopathy showed the most. Because no CDR3 amino acid sequences were shared across subjects by expanded clones, private repertoires were suggested in all groups.

The sequenced sample was PBMCs. This clonotype was obtained from a male donor with HTLV-1-associated myelopathy (HAM/TSP).

The CDR3 protein is CASSRTGVDQPQHF. The DNA for the CDR3 is TGTGCCAGCAGTCGTACAGGCGTCGATCAGCCCCAGCATTTT. The genes are TRBV6-5 and TRBJ1-5; possibly TRBD1 for D (5 bases). Looked up from germline, CDR1 is MNHEY and CDR2 is SVGAGI. This CDR3 is 14 amino acids long. V was pared by 5 bases and J by 5 bases, with 13 bases between.